This TCR beta chain was sequenced for a study of T cell responses to AZD1222 COVID-19 vaccine. Generated by immunoSEQ multiplex PCR, the TCRdb table keeps only in-frame clones and is missing some. The table includes some 200,000 clones, 90% to 95% detected once. The CDR3 length is 15 residues. Germline loops: CDR1 ENHRY, CDR2 SYGVKD. V lost 3 bases and J lost 0, with 9 bases in between. The TCR originated in an adult who received the AZD1222 COVID-19 vaccine. V and J are TRBV10-3 and TRBJ2-1, with D tentatively TRBD2 (6 bases). Sequences were derived from peripheral blood, sampled 28 days after the second AZD1222 dose. CDR3 region: CAISDRGSSYNEQFF. The CDR3, as DNA: TGTGCCATCAGTGACCGGGGGAGCTCCTACAATGAGCAGTTCTTC.